The following is a TCR beta chain sequence with its context. The antigen is not known. This sample was taken from a study of blood T cells in healthy people across ages. Findings of the study overall: No one knew whether donors had CMV, which possibly confounded expanded clonotype changes. Observed TCR beta diversity per million T cells went down as age went up. This fall followed a roughly linear course with age.

Then a second PCR, running about 6 to 12 cycles, was carried out with a sample-barcoded 5' primer and a J-beta primer mix. TCRdb reanalysed the 5' RACE reads using MiXCR and keeps one entry per CDR3 protein. The table records hundreds of thousands of distinct CDR3 sequences, around 43% of them present only once. The sample, approximately 11 milliliters of peripheral blood, was drawn from each donor. Each sample had at least 6 million PBMCs isolated. CDR1 and CDR2 from the germline V gene are SGHAT and FQDESV (reference sequence). This CDR3 has 18 residues. V was pared by 1 base and J by 2 bases, with 21 bases between.

Sample: blood. The V gene is TRBV11-1, the J gene TRBJ2-7, with D perhaps matching TRBD1 (6 bases). The sequence derives from a man aged 55 to 69 in good health. The CDR3 here is CASSLEALSGTLTYEQYF. CDR3 sequence (DNA): TGTGCCAGCAGCTTAGAGGCCCTATCCGGGACACTTACCTACGAGCAGTACTTC.